These 25 T cell receptor beta chains share one sample of origin, sequenced in a study of blood T cells in healthy people across ages. Then a second PCR, running roughly 7 to 11 cycles, was carried out with a sample-barcoded 5' primer and a J-beta primer mix. TCRdb itself ran the 5' RACE reads through MiXCR, one entry per CDR3 protein. The profile shows roughly 2 million distinct CDR3 sequences, about 50% of them singletons. The specimen sequenced was blood. These receptors came from a woman aged 40 to 49 in good health.

This clonotype has only a few counts. This chain links TRBV20-1 with TRBJ2-3; maybe TRBD2 (8 bases). CDR1 and CDR2 (germline): DFQATT, SNEGSKA (reference sequence). V was shortened by 0 bases and J by 8 bases, with 24 bases between the two germline ends. The CDR3 is made up of 17 amino acids. As DNA, the CDR3 is TGCAGTGCTAGAGATCCGAGCGGGGGCCCGCAGGGGGGTACGCAGTATTTT. Encoded protein: CSARDPSGGPQGGTQYF.

This chain connects TRBV28 to TRBJ1-5; tentative D call: TRBD1 (6 bases). Trimming stripped 6 bases from V and 7 bases from J, with 22 bases between. The length of the CDR3 is 16 residues. The V gene's germline CDR1 is MDHEN and CDR2 SYDVKM. The CDR3 sequence: CASRLGEYRAYQPQHF. The CDR3 coding sequence is TGTGCCAGCAGGTTAGGGGAATACAGGGCGTACCAGCCCCAGCATTTT. Full variable domain (remainder filled in from reference TRBV28 and TRBJ1-5): DVKVTQSSRYLVKRTGEKVFLECVQDMDHENMFWYRQDPGLGLRLIYFSYDVKMKEKGDIPEGYSVSREKKERFSLILESASTNQTSMYLCASRLGEYRAYQPQHFGDGTRLSIL.

This chain connects TRBV19 to TRBJ2-5; TRBD1 or TRBD2 may be the D gene (5 bases each). The CDR3 loop spans 13 amino acids. CDR1 is LNHDA and CDR2 is SQIVND in the germline V gene (reference sequence). Trimming cost V 8 bases and J 13 bases, with 23 bases left between them. The CDR3 nucleotides read TGTGCCAGTGGTAGGGACGTCTCCTACGAGCGGTACTTC. It encodes CASGRDVSYERYF.

This rearrangement joins TRBV9 to TRBJ1-1; possible D gene TRBD1, 5 bases. Looked up from germline, CDR1 is SGDLS and CDR2 is YYNGEE. V was clipped by 5 bases and J by 2 bases, with 13 bases between them. The CDR3 runs 14 residues. The CDR3 nucleotides read TGTGCCAGCAGTTCCGCAGACAGAAACACTGAAGCTTTCTTT. It codes for CASSSADRNTEAFF.

The rearrangement joins TRBV6-6 to TRBJ2-7, with 11 bases matching TRBD2. The end of the DNA aligns better with TRBJ2-5, so the J call may be wrong. The CDR3 loop spans 16 amino acids. CDR1 and CDR2 from the germline V gene are MNHNY and SVGAGI (reference sequence). The CDR3 DNA follows: TGTGCCAGCAGGATGCCGGGACTAGCGGCTCAAGAGACCCAGTACTTC. Its protein product is CASRMPGLAAQETQYF.

V gene TRBV7-2 combines with J gene TRBJ1-1; D is unresolved. This CDR3 has 14 residues. The ends were cut back, 3 bases at V and 10 bases at J, with 18 bases in the middle. Germline V gives CDR1 SGHTA, CDR2 FQGNSA. The CDR3: CASSFPGRSFGAFF. The CDR3 DNA is TGTGCCAGCAGCTTTCCTGGACGGAGTTTTGGAGCTTTCTTT.

This clonotype was recorded a few times. The V gene is TRBV5-1, the J gene TRBJ2-3; D uncertain. Germline values: CDR1 SGHRS, CDR2 YFSETQ. The CDR3 extends over 14 amino acids. V was trimmed by 4 bases and J by 2 bases, leaving 11 bases between them. This CDR3 reads CASSAPESTDTQYF. Here the CDR3 DNA reads TGCGCCAGCAGCGCCCCGGAGTCCACAGATACGCAGTATTTT.

The chain links TRBV12-3 or TRBV12-4 to TRBJ2-1, with D uncertain. V shed 6 bases and J shed 7 bases, with 10 bases lying between them. The CDR3 totals 12 residues. CDR3 residues: CASRIAGNEQFF. CDR3 coding DNA: TGTGCCAGCAGAATCGCCGGGAATGAGCAGTTCTTC.

This chain links TRBV7-9 with TRBJ2-1; possible D gene TRBD1, 6 bases. CDR1 and CDR2 (germline): SEHNR, FQNEAQ (reference sequence). This CDR3 region has 15 residues. Trimming removed 5 bases at V and 10 bases at J, with 21 bases between. The CDR3 spells CASSHQGTSLGEQFF. In DNA form, the CDR3 reads TGTGCCAGCAGCCACCAGGGGACCTCCCTGGGGGAGCAGTTCTTC.

This chain links TRBV25-1 with TRBJ2-4; D unclear. CDR1 MGHDK and CDR2 SYGVNS come from the germline V gene. CDR3 length: 16 amino acids. V was shortened by 6 bases and J by 1 base, with 16 bases between the two germline ends. The CDR3: CASRKVRPGAKNIQYF. CDR3 nucleotide sequence: TGTGCCAGCAGGAAGGTCAGGCCTGGGGCCAAAAACATTCAGTACTTC.

This clonotype is a singleton in its sample. The chain links TRBV6-2 or TRBV6-3 to TRBJ2-7; D ambiguous. From germline, CDR1 is MNHEY and CDR2 SVGEGT. CDR3 size: 16 residues. V was shortened by 0 bases and J by 4 bases, with 16 bases between the two germline ends. This chain's CDR3 is CASSYSRPNLLYEQYF. CDR3 nucleotide sequence: TGTGCCAGCAGTTACTCGCGGCCCAATCTGTTATACGAGCAGTACTTC.

The chain has TRBV5-5 and TRBJ1-2, with 7 bases identical to TRBD1. The ends lost 4 bases at V and 8 bases at J; junction bases unmatched: 11. CDR3 size: 14 residues. Germline CDR1 SGHKS, CDR2 YYEKEE (reference sequence). CDR3 DNA: TGTGCCAGCAGCCAGGACAGGCCCGAAAGGGGCTACACCTTC. Residues: CASSQDRPERGYTF.

The gene calls are TRBV6-6 and TRBJ1-2, with TRBD1 identical over 12 bases. The CDR3 has 16 residues. Per the germline V gene, CDR1 is MNHNY and CDR2 is SVGAGI (reference sequence). The V segment lost 10 bases and the J segment 4 bases; nucleotides outside the gene matches: 13. The CDR3 loop reads CAIPQGQGAPGYGYTF. The CDR3 DNA is TGTGCCATCCCACAGGGACAGGGGGCGCCCGGCTATGGCTACACCTTC.

This clonotype was found a few times. The chain links TRBV3-1 to TRBJ2-5; 9 bases are shared with TRBD2. This CDR3 region has 16 residues. The V gene end was trimmed by 0 bases and the J gene end by 5 bases; junction bases not matched to a gene: 7. In germline, CDR1 is LGHDT, CDR2 YNNKEL (reference sequence). CDR3 sequence: CASSQDKAGGSETQYF. The CDR3 coding sequence is TGTGCCAGCAGCCAAGATAAGGCGGGGGGGAGTGAGACCCAGTACTTC.

The rearrangement links TRBV5-1 to TRBJ2-4, with TRBD1 identical over 10 bases. Gene TRBJ2-7 matches the end of the DNA better, so the J call may be wrong. CDR3 length equals 17 residues. Per the germline V gene, CDR1 is SGHRS and CDR2 is YFSETQ. This CDR3 is CASSPGQGVTQPYEQYF. DNA of the CDR3: TGCGCCAGCAGCCCCGGACAGGGGGTGACCCAGCCTTACGAGCAGTACTTC.

The chain is built from TRBV7-9 and TRBJ2-1; perhaps TRBD1 as D (6 bases). Germline CDR1 is SEHNR and CDR2 is FQNEAQ (reference sequence). This CDR3 has 15 residues. V was clipped by 5 bases and J by 9 bases, with 20 bases between them. In DNA, the CDR3 is TGTGCCAGCAGCACGAGGGACACCCCGAGGGGTGAGCAGTTCTTC. It encodes CASSTRDTPRGEQFF. Looking up the rest from reference TRBV7-9 and TRBJ2-1 gives the full variable domain: DTGVSQNPRHKITKRGQNVTFRCDPISEHNRLYWYRQTLGQGPEFLTYFQNEAQLEKSRLLSDRFSAERPKGSFSTLEIQRTEQGDSAMYLCASSTRDTPRGEQFFGPGTRLTVL.

The V and J genes are TRBV3-1 and TRBJ1-2; D call uncertain. The CDR3 has 15 residues. CDR1 and CDR2 (germline): LGHDT, YNNKEL (reference sequence). V shed 4 bases and J shed 3 bases, with 15 bases lying between them. DNA of the CDR3: TGTGCCAGCAGCCCGCCGGTCGGGCACGACTATGGCTACACCTTC. The encoded protein is CASSPPVGHDYGYTF.

The V and J genes are TRBV7-3 and TRBJ2-5; unclear D gene. The ends were cut back, 5 bases at V and 5 bases at J, with 12 bases in the middle. CDR3 length: 13 residues. CDR1 SGHTA and CDR2 FQGTGA come from the germline V gene. The CDR3 bases are TGTGCCAGCAGCCCTAGTCCCGGGGAGACCCAGTACTTC. As protein: CASSPSPGETQYF. Full variable domain (remainder filled in from reference TRBV7-3 and TRBJ2-5): GAGVSQTPSNKVTEKGKYVELRCDPISGHTALYWYRQSLGQGPEFLIYFQGTGAADDSGLPNDRFFAVRPEGSVSTLKIQRTERGDSAVYLCASSPSPGETQYFGPGTRLLVL.

There are a few counts of this clonotype. The rearrangement uses TRBV13 and TRBJ2-5, with D possibly being TRBD2 (7 bases). V lost 0 bases to trimming and J lost 1 base, with 12 bases between them. The germline V gene has CDR1 PRHDT and CDR2 FYEKMQ (reference sequence). This CDR3 is built from 16 residues. This CDR3 is CASSLGRGPPQETQYF. For the CDR3, the DNA is TGTGCCAGCAGCTTAGGGCGGGGGCCCCCCCAAGAGACCCAGTACTTC.

This chain links TRBV3-1 with TRBJ1-2, with no clear D. From germline, CDR1 is LGHDT and CDR2 YNNKEL (reference sequence). This CDR3 region has 14 residues. Trimming took 3 bases from V and 2 from J, leaving 10 bases between them. CDR3 sequence reads: CASSHRGLNYGYTF. Here the CDR3 DNA reads TGTGCCAGCAGCCATCGAGGGTTGAACTATGGCTACACCTTC.

This rearrangement joins TRBV7-8 to TRBJ1-2; 7 positions agree with TRBD1. Trimming at V came to 5 bases and at J to 6 bases, leaving 9 bases not matched to a gene. The CDR3 length is 14 residues. The germline CDR1 and CDR2 sequences are SGHVS and FQNEAQ. In nucleotides, the CDR3 is TGTGCCAGCAGCAGACGGGACAGCAGAGATGGCTACACCTTC. Its protein is CASSRRDSRDGYTF.

J is TRBJ2-1 and V is TRBV5-1, with 8 bases matching TRBD1. This CDR3 comprises 13 residues. The V gene end was trimmed by 3 bases and the J gene end by 8 bases; junction bases not matched to a gene: 4. Germline lookup yields CDR1 SGHRS and CDR2 YFSETQ. CDR3 DNA: TGCGCCAGCAGCTGGACAGGGTACGATGAGCAGTTCTTC. This encodes CASSWTGYDEQFF.

Notes on this clonotype: A read error may account for a junction end that differs from germline. The V gene is TRBV12-3 or TRBV12-4, the J gene TRBJ2-7; 8 positions match TRBD1. The CDR3 has 14 residues. CDR3 region: CASSDRGKSSEQYF. CDR3 nucleotides: TGTGCCAGCAGTGACAGGGGCAAGTCCTCCGAGCAGTACTTC.

Here the CDR3 reads CASSSRGAGSMNTEAFF. CDR3 coding DNA: TGTGCCAGCAGCTCTCGCGGGGCGGGCAGCATGAACACTGAAGCTTTCTTT. The gene calls are TRBV7-2 and TRBJ1-1, with D tentatively TRBD1 (5 bases). Trimming removed 4 bases from V and 0 bases from J, with 18 bases in between. The germline V gene has CDR1 SGHTA and CDR2 FQGNSA. The CDR3 runs 17 residues.

The chain employs TRBV7-2 and TRBJ2-3; maybe TRBD2 (5 bases). The CDR3 is 14 residues long. The V end lost 1 base, the J end lost 4 bases, and 9 bases lay between the germline ends. CDR1 SGHTA and CDR2 FQGNSA come from the germline V gene. CDR3 sequence reads: CASSLELVSDTQYF. Written as DNA, the CDR3 is TGTGCCAGCAGCTTAGAACTAGTATCAGATACGCAGTATTTT.